This passage covers 31 T cell receptor beta chains from one sample sequenced in a study of CD8 T cells in ankylosing spondylitis. TCRdb ran MiXCR on the 5' RACE reads and lists one entry per CDR3 protein. In the table there are around 330,000 distinct CDR3 sequences, roughly 10% of which are singletons. The sample was blood, either unsorted or a sorted T cell fraction (not recorded which). These receptors were collected from a female donor with ankylosing spondylitis or in good health (not recorded which).

This clonotype was counted ten times or more. V is TRBV20-1 and J is TRBJ1-1; D gene uncertain. Germline values: CDR1 DFQATT, CDR2 SNEGSKA (reference sequence). With 6 bases removed from V and 3 bases from J, the gap between germline ends came to 14 bases. This CDR3 spans 13 amino acids. The CDR3 coding sequence is TGCAGTGCCGCCGGGCCCGGGGACACTGAAGCTTTCTTT. Protein: CSAAGPGDTEAFF.

The table lists this clonotype with many counts. The chain links TRBV5-1 to TRBJ1-2; weak D call: TRBD1 (6 bases). Looked up from germline, CDR1 is SGHRS and CDR2 is YFSETQ. Trimming stripped 4 bases from V and 4 bases from J, with 14 bases between. The CDR3 consists of 14 residues. The CDR3 nucleotides read TGCGCCAGCAGCCCAGACAGGATAAGCTATGGCTACACCTTC. It codes for CASSPDRISYGYTF.

CDR3 sequence (DNA): TGTGCCAGCAGTTTATGGGGGGGCAACGATGAGCAGTTCTTC. This translates into CASSLWGGNDEQFF. The V call is TRBV28, the J call TRBJ2-1; D possibly uses TRBD1 or TRBD2 (6 bases each). Germline V gene sequence: CDR1 MDHEN, CDR2 SYDVKM. This CDR3 is 14 amino acids long. V was pared by 0 bases and J by 8 bases, with 11 bases between.

On this clonotype: The junction departs from the called germline gene at one end, perhaps through a read error. The chain recombines TRBV20-1 with TRBJ2-7; TRBD1 aligns across 9 bases. Germline lookup yields CDR1 DFQATT and CDR2 SNEGSKA (reference sequence). This CDR3 region has 18 residues. In nucleotides, the CDR3 is TGCAGGGCTAGGGCCCCGGGACAGGGTCTTAGGCTGCCCTACGAGCAGTACTTC. This codes for CRARAPGQGLRLPYEQYF.

The chain uses TRBV24-1 and TRBJ2-1, with 12 bases that match TRBD2. From germline, CDR1 is KGHDR and CDR2 SFDVKD. With 7 bases clipped from V and 7 bases from J, the junction kept 4 bases outside the gene matches. This CDR3 is built from 14 residues. In DNA form, the CDR3 reads TGTGCCACCAGGACTAGCGGGGGTTGGAATGAGCAGTTCTTC. Translated: CATRTSGGWNEQFF.

This clonotype was seen at least ten times. This sequence joins TRBV20-1 and TRBJ1-2, with D perhaps matching TRBD1 (5 bases). Germline V gene sequence: CDR1 DFQATT, CDR2 SNEGSKA (reference sequence). Trimming stripped 0 bases from V and 8 bases from J, with 13 bases between. The CDR3 runs to 13 residues. The CDR3 region is CSAREGTSNGYTF. CDR3 sequence (DNA): TGCAGTGCTAGAGAGGGGACTTCCAACGGCTACACCTTC.

This clonotype was seen at least ten times. CDR3 coding DNA: TGCAGTGCCGTAGGGGAGGCTTCCTACAATGAGCAGTTCTTC. This gives the protein CSAVGEASYNEQFF. The chain combines TRBV20-1 with TRBJ2-1; possibly TRBD2 for D (6 bases). Trimming removed 6 bases from V and 1 base from J, with 13 bases in between. The CDR3 runs 14 residues. The germline V gene has CDR1 DFQATT and CDR2 SNEGSKA (reference sequence).

This clonotype has only a few counts. The genes are TRBV5-1 and TRBJ2-5, with D possibly TRBD2 on 5 matching bases. The CDR3 is made up of 15 amino acids. Looked up from germline, CDR1 is SGHRS and CDR2 is YFSETQ. V lost 3 bases, J lost 1 base, and 13 bases lay in between. The CDR3 bases are TGCGCCAGCAGCTCTGGACTCAATCTCCAAGAGACCCAGTACTTC. Translating gives CASSSGLNLQETQYF.

This clonotype showed up many times. The CDR3 DNA is TGCAGTGCTAGAGACGCCGGACTAGCGGGAGCCAAAAACATTCAGTACTTC. Translated: CSARDAGLAGAKNIQYF. This chain links TRBV20-1 with TRBJ2-4, with TRBD2 matching over 11 bases. Per the germline V gene, CDR1 is DFQATT and CDR2 is SNEGSKA (reference sequence). The CDR3 is made up of 17 amino acids. V was pared by 0 bases and J by 0 bases, with 4 bases of the junction left unmatched.

The DNA of the CDR3 is TGCAGTGCTAGGACTAGCGGGGGGGATAGCTCCTACAATGAGCAGTTCTTC. Translating gives CSARTSGGDSSYNEQFF. The rearrangement uses TRBV20-1 and TRBJ2-1; 14 nucleotides align to TRBD2. Germline loops: CDR1 DFQATT, CDR2 SNEGSKA (reference sequence). V dropped 3 bases and J dropped 0; count of bases not matched to a gene: 4. The CDR3 consists of 17 residues.

This clonotype was recorded many times. V and J are TRBV5-5 and TRBJ2-2; TRBD1 matches 7 bases. CDR3 length equals 15 residues. Germline V lookup: CDR1 SGHKS, CDR2 YYEKEE (reference sequence). Germline trimming cut 0 bases from V and 4 bases from J; bases unmatched to any gene: 3. CDR3 residues: CASSLEGQTTGELFF. CDR3 DNA: TGTGCCAGCAGCTTGGAGGGACAGACCACCGGGGAGCTGTTTTTT.

The chain has TRBV27 and TRBJ2-1, with 8 bases that match TRBD2. The length of the CDR3 is 14 residues. Germline CDR1 and CDR2: MNHEY and SMNVEV (reference sequence). V shed 7 bases, J shed 10 bases, and the junction held 12 bases outside the gene matches. The CDR3, as DNA: TGTGCCAGCACCTCGCTAGCGGGCGTAGGGGAGCAGTTCTTC. Its protein product is CASTSLAGVGEQFF.

This clonotype was detected many times. This chain connects TRBV7-2 to TRBJ2-5; no clear D gene. Germline V gene lookup returns CDR1 SGHTA and CDR2 FQGNSA. Trimming pared 2 bases from V and 5 bases from J, leaving 12 bases between. This CDR3 comprises 14 residues. In DNA, the CDR3 is TGTGCCAGCAGCTTAATGAAGTTCCAGGAGACCCAGTACTTC. Amino acids: CASSLMKFQETQYF. Full variable domain (remainder filled in from reference TRBV7-2 and TRBJ2-5): GAGVSQSPSNKVTEKGKDVELRCDPISGHTALYWYRQSLGQGLEFLIYFQGNSAPDKSGLPSDRFSAERTGGSVSTLTIQRTQQEDSAVYLCASSLMKFQETQYFGPGTRLLVL.

V is TRBV29-1 and J is TRBJ2-5; D may be TRBD1 (5 bases). The V end was cut by 2 bases, the J end by 4 bases, with 11 bases between. Per germline, CDR1 SQVTM and CDR2 ANQGSEA. CDR3 length equals 13 residues. The CDR3 here is CSVEQGRRETQYF. DNA for the CDR3: TGCAGCGTTGAACAGGGTCGGAGAGAGACCCAGTACTTC. Combining the CDR3 with reference TRBV29-1 and TRBJ2-5 gives the whole variable domain SAVISQKPSRDICQRGTSLTIQCQVDSQVTMMFWYRQQPGQSLTLIATANQGSEATYESGFVIDKFPISRPNLTFSTLTVSNMSPEDSSIYLCSVEQGRRETQYFGPGTRLLVL.

V usage is TRBV5-6 and J usage is TRBJ1-5, with 11 bases identical to TRBD1. Germline V gene lookup returns CDR1 SGHDT and CDR2 YYEEEE. The CDR3 has 16 amino acids. Unmatched junction bases numbered 5, after V lost 4 bases and J lost 2 bases. The chain's CDR3 is CASSRTGGEGNQPQHF. CDR3 DNA sequence: TGTGCCAGCAGCCGGACAGGGGGCGAAGGCAATCAGCCCCAGCATTTT.

This clonotype was detected ten times or more. The gene calls are TRBV5-5 and TRBJ1-5; the D is unclear. Germline V gene lookup returns CDR1 SGHKS and CDR2 YYEKEE (reference sequence). Trimming removed 4 bases from V and 2 bases from J, with 13 bases in between. The CDR3 totals 15 residues. In DNA, the CDR3 is TGTGCCAGCAGCCAAAACCCGGCCGGCAATCAGCCCCAGCATTTT. This sequence encodes CASSQNPAGNQPQHF.

Concerning this clonotype: A single base separates this from a much larger clone, so it may be a read error. This chain connects TRBV5-1 to TRBJ2-3; no reliable D call. Germline CDR1 is SGHRS and CDR2 is YFSETQ. V lost 1 base, J lost 4 bases, and 13 bases lay in between. This CDR3 comprises 15 residues. The CDR3 nucleotides read TGCGCCAGCAGCTTGACGGGCGGAACCTCAGATACGCAGTATTTT. This encodes CASSLTGGTSDTQYF.

This clonotype was detected ten times or more. The V call is TRBV5-4, the J call TRBJ2-7, with D perhaps given as TRBD1 or TRBD2 (6 bases each). The CDR3 is made up of 19 amino acids. V dropped 1 base and J dropped 4 bases, with 27 bases sitting between them. The germline V gene encodes CDR1 SGHNT and CDR2 YYREEE (reference sequence). CDR3 coding DNA: TGTGCCAGCAGCTTGTCGCTTTCGGGCACGGTGAAGGGGGGTTACGAGCAGTACTTC. Protein sequence: CASSLSLSGTVKGGYEQYF.

There are many counts of this clonotype. The V and J genes are TRBV28 and TRBJ1-6, with 7 bases matching TRBD1. The V segment lost 6 bases and the J segment 11 bases; nucleotides outside the gene matches: 10. Germline CDR1 is MDHEN and CDR2 is SYDVKM. This CDR3 is 14 amino acids long. The chain's CDR3 is CASRPGTVGAPLHF. The CDR3 coding sequence is TGTGCCAGCAGACCCGGGACAGTAGGTGCACCCCTCCACTTT.

This chain uses TRBV20-1 with TRBJ2-1; 9 bases fit TRBD2. Germline V gene lookup returns CDR1 DFQATT and CDR2 SNEGSKA (reference sequence). The CDR3 consists of 16 residues. V lost 3 bases to trimming and J lost 4 bases; unmatched junction nucleotides: 10. The CDR3, as DNA: TGCAGTGCTAGTGTCCCTAGCGGGAAGGTTTACAATGAGCAGTTCTTC. It is translated as CSASVPSGKVYNEQFF.

On this clonotype: Just one base apart from a much larger clone, this may be a read error. The gene calls are TRBV5-1 and TRBJ2-3; perhaps TRBD2 as D (6 bases). Germline loops: CDR1 SGHRS, CDR2 YFSETQ. CDR3 length: 16 amino acids. This chain's CDR3 is CASILAGQGYTDTQYF. The CDR3 coding sequence is TGCGCCAGCATCTTGGCGGGGCAGGGTTACACAGATACGCAGTATTTT.

This clonotype was seen at least ten times. J is TRBJ2-2 and V is TRBV12-3 or TRBV12-4; no definite D call. V was cut by 5 bases and J by 2 bases, with 9 bases left in between. CDR3 size: 14 residues. CDR3 DNA sequence: TGTGCCAGCAGTCCTAGACAAAACACCGGGGAGCTGTTTTTT. Translation gives CASSPRQNTGELFF.

This chain uses TRBV5-4 with TRBJ1-1, with a tentative D call TRBD1 (5 bases). The CDR3 spans 14 residues. Looked up from germline, CDR1 is SGHNT and CDR2 is YYREEE (reference sequence). Deletions cut 3 bases from V and 1 base from J, with 10 bases between. The DNA of the CDR3 is TGTGCCAGCAGCTCCTGGGGGGAGAACACTGAAGCTTTCTTT. Translation gives CASSSWGENTEAFF.

This clonotype was detected many times. This chain joins TRBV5-6 and TRBJ1-2, with D possibly being TRBD1 (6 bases). This CDR3 spans 15 amino acids. The germline CDR1 and CDR2 sequences are SGHDT and YYEEEE. Trimming took 3 bases from V and 4 from J, leaving 16 bases between them. In DNA, the CDR3 is TGTGCCAGCAGCTCACCCCGACAGGCCCCCTATGGCTACACCTTC. It specifies CASSSPRQAPYGYTF.

There are many counts of this clonotype. The chain uses TRBV6-2 or TRBV6-3 and TRBJ1-5, with 9 nucleotides matching TRBD1. Germline V gene data show CDR1 as MNHEY and CDR2 as SVGEGT. V was clipped by 6 bases and J by 5 bases; unmatched bases: 2. The CDR3 is made up of 13 amino acids. The CDR3 protein is CASRWTGDQPQHF. The CDR3 DNA sequence: TGTGCCAGCAGATGGACAGGGGATCAGCCCCAGCATTTT.

This clonotype came up many times. The J gene is TRBJ1-1, the V gene TRBV10-1; D gene unclear. Trimming shortened V by 3 bases and J by 7 bases, and 6 bases separated the two germline ends. The CDR3 runs 11 residues. The V gene's germline CDR1 is WNHNN and CDR2 SYGVQD (reference sequence). CDR3 DNA: TGCGCCAGCAGTGATGCCGATGAAGCTTTCTTT. This codes for CASSDADEAFF.

This clonotype was recorded at least ten times. The V call is TRBV20-1, the J call TRBJ2-2; D gene uncertain. Germline V gene lookup returns CDR1 DFQATT and CDR2 SNEGSKA (reference sequence). The V and J ends lost 0 bases and 11 bases respectively, with 13 bases between them. The CDR3 has 13 residues. In nucleotides, the CDR3 is TGCAGTGCTAGAGACCCCGGCGGCTTTGAGCTGTTTTTT. Encoded protein: CSARDPGGFELFF.

This chain uses TRBV29-1 with TRBJ2-5; TRBD1 matches 10 bases. This CDR3 is built from 13 residues. Germline lookup yields CDR1 SQVTM and CDR2 ANQGSEA. After removal of 4 bases from V and 5 bases from J, the junction contained 4 bases not matched to a gene. CDR3 bases: TGCAGCGTTGGACAGGGGGCGGGGGAGACCCAGTACTTC. This sequence encodes CSVGQGAGETQYF.

Ten or more counts support this clonotype. V is TRBV12-3 or TRBV12-4 and J is TRBJ2-3; TRBD1 agrees at 7 bases. This CDR3 region has 15 residues. Germline trimming cut 1 base from V and 6 bases from J; bases unmatched to any gene: 7. This CDR3 reads CASSLEGAVVDTQYF. The CDR3 DNA sequence: TGTGCCAGCAGTTTAGAGGGGGCTGTTGTGGATACGCAGTATTTT.

This clonotype was picked up a small number of times. The chain is built from TRBV12-3 or TRBV12-4 and TRBJ1-1; maybe TRBD1 (5 bases). The CDR3 length is 13 residues. V gave up 7 bases and J gave up 1 base, with 10 bases separating them. CDR3 loop: CASNGDGNTEAFF. CDR3 DNA: TGTGCCAGCAATGGGGACGGGAACACTGAAGCTTTCTTT.

The J gene is TRBJ2-5, the V gene TRBV20-1; D is perhaps TRBD1 or TRBD2 (6 bases each). Trimming removed 1 base at V and 4 bases at J, with 13 bases between. The CDR3 is 14 amino acids. CDR1 DFQATT and CDR2 SNEGSKA come from the germline V gene (reference sequence). DNA of the CDR3: TGCAGTGCTAGAGGGGTGGGGGGCTTAGAGACCCAGTACTTC. This translates into CSARGVGGLETQYF.